These 15 T cell receptor beta chains came from one sample sequenced in a study of naive and memory T cell subsets. Study findings and constraints: Naive repertoires, especially CD8, held a few larger clonotypes, possibly memory cells re-expressing CD45RA.

Their antigens remain unidentified. Both TRBC1 and TRBC2 were covered by a beta constant-region primer of two equimolar oligonucleotides. Nested alpha and beta constant-region primers with the SP2 primer drove four PCR rounds on ligated cDNA. TCRdb re-called the UMI-ligation and nested PCR reads with MiXCR, one entry per CDR3 protein. The sample has roughly 140,000 distinct CDR3 sequences, 15% to 25% seen once. Sequenced sample: naive CD8+ T cells from blood. Receptors originate from a human donor in good health.

This clonotype has a handful of counts. The gene calls are TRBV6-1 and TRBJ2-7, with D perhaps matching TRBD2 (5 bases). V was cut by 0 bases and J by 5 bases, with 8 bases left in between. Germline V CDR1 and CDR2: MNHNS, SASEGT. This CDR3 comprises 13 residues. CDR3 residues: CASSEAIGNEQYF. The CDR3 nucleotides read TGTGCCAGCAGTGAAGCAATCGGGAACGAGCAGTACTTC.

This clonotype was detected ten times or more. V gene TRBV29-1 combines with J gene TRBJ1-5; D remains unclear. This CDR3 spans 14 amino acids. V lost 6 bases to trimming and J lost 0 bases, with 12 bases between them. Germline CDR1 SQVTM, CDR2 ANQGSEA. The CDR3: CSVWSGSSNQPQHF. CDR3 coding DNA: TGCAGCGTGTGGTCGGGATCTAGCAATCAGCCCCAGCATTTT.

The V call is TRBV2, the J call TRBJ2-7, with TRBD2 matching over 9 bases. The CDR3 length is 13 residues. From germline, CDR1 is SNHLY and CDR2 FYNNEI. V lost 7 bases to trimming and J lost 3 bases; unmatched junction nucleotides: 4. Written as DNA, the CDR3 is TGTGCCAGCATGCGGGGGGGGGTCTACGAGCAGTACTTC. Protein: CASMRGGVYEQYF.

This clonotype was seen at least ten times. The J gene is TRBJ1-2, the V gene TRBV28, with D perhaps TRBD1 (6 bases). The CDR3 covers 13 residues. V was clipped by 6 bases and J by 6 bases, with 14 bases between them. The germline V gene has CDR1 MDHEN and CDR2 SYDVKM. CDR3 amino acids: CASSLTGMDGYTF. The CDR3 region has the DNA TGTGCCAGCAGCCTTACAGGGATGGATGGCTACACCTTC.

This chain joins TRBV20-1 and TRBJ2-7; D uncertain. The ends were cut back, 3 bases at V and 0 bases at J, with 6 bases in the middle. CDR1 and CDR2 from the germline V gene are DFQATT and SNEGSKA (reference sequence). The CDR3 loop spans 12 amino acids. The CDR3 nucleotides are TGCAGTGCTAGGGCGGCCTCCTACGAGCAGTACTTC. Its protein is CSARAASYEQYF.

The rearrangement links TRBV12-3 or TRBV12-4 to TRBJ2-4; D is unresolved. The CDR3 runs 16 residues. With 4 bases removed from V and 0 bases from J, the gap between germline ends came to 13 bases. CDR3 coding DNA: TGTGCCAGCAGTTCGGGCGACGATATAGCCAAAAACATTCAGTACTTC. Amino acid sequence: CASSSGDDIAKNIQYF.

J is TRBJ1-1 and V is TRBV29-1, with 10 bases aligning to TRBD1. The length of the CDR3 is 13 residues. The germline V gene encodes CDR1 SQVTM and CDR2 ANQGSEA. Trimming at V came to 6 bases and at J to 0 bases, leaving 1 base not matched to a gene. CDR3 amino acids: CSVGQGVNTEAFF. CDR3 nucleotides: TGCAGCGTCGGACAGGGGGTGAACACTGAAGCTTTCTTT.

This clonotype was recorded a few times. This chain connects TRBV29-1 to TRBJ2-7; TRBD1 agrees at 7 bases. J gave up 6 bases and V 6 bases, and 14 bases lay outside the gene matches. The CDR3 covers 14 residues. Germline loops: CDR1 SQVTM, CDR2 ANQGSEA. The CDR3 DNA is TGCAGCGTCGGGACCATGACAGGGTTCGGCGAGCAGTACTTC. Residues: CSVGTMTGFGEQYF.

This sequence joins TRBV11-1 and TRBJ2-7; TRBD1 matches 7 bases. With V trimmed by 10 bases and J by 0 bases, 9 bases remained unmatched. The germline V gene encodes CDR1 SGHAT and CDR2 FQDESV (reference sequence). The CDR3 length is 14 residues. This CDR3 reads CATSIGTASYEQYF. The CDR3 region has the DNA TGTGCCACCTCAATCGGGACAGCCTCCTACGAGCAGTACTTC.

The gene calls are TRBV7-6 and TRBJ1-1; no clear D gene. Trimming shortened V by 5 bases and J by 0 bases, and 13 bases separated the two germline ends. The CDR3 loop spans 15 amino acids. CDR1 and CDR2 from the germline V gene are SGHVS and FNYEAQ. This CDR3 is CASSRQAGMNTEAFF. The CDR3 bases are TGTGCCAGCAGCCGGCAGGCTGGTATGAACACTGAAGCTTTCTTT.

This clonotype was detected a few times. The chain is built from TRBV2 and TRBJ2-7; maybe TRBD2 (6 bases). CDR1 and CDR2 (germline): SNHLY, FYNNEI. The CDR3 consists of 14 residues. V was trimmed by 6 bases and J by 0 bases, leaving 12 bases between them. The CDR3 protein is CASRRGGSSYEQYF. The DNA for the CDR3 is TGTGCCAGCAGGCGGGGAGGTAGCTCCTACGAGCAGTACTTC.

The V and J genes are TRBV20-1 and TRBJ2-3; 10 bases map to TRBD2. J was trimmed by 1 base and V by 0 bases; bases with no gene match: 4. CDR1 is DFQATT and CDR2 is SNEGSKA in the germline V gene (reference sequence). The CDR3 length is 16 residues. CDR3 region: CSAREPSGRGTDTQYF. CDR3 in DNA: TGCAGTGCTAGAGAGCCTAGCGGGAGAGGCACAGATACGCAGTATTTT.

The chain recombines TRBV7-6 with TRBJ2-6; no reliable D call. CDR1 is SGHVS, CDR2 FNYEAQ, per germline. The CDR3 has 16 amino acids. V was cut by 3 bases and J by 1 base, with 10 bases left in between. The CDR3 sequence is CASSFSPASGANVLTF. CDR3 DNA sequence: TGTGCCAGCAGCTTTTCCCCGGCTTCTGGGGCCAACGTCCTGACTTTC.

This clonotype occurred a few times. The rearrangement links TRBV7-6 to TRBJ2-1, with D hard to call. Germline V gives CDR1 SGHVS, CDR2 FNYEAQ. Trimming stripped 0 bases from V and 0 bases from J, with 9 bases between. The CDR3 contains 16 residues. CDR3 amino acids: CASSLAPRDSYNEQFF. The CDR3, as DNA: TGTGCCAGCAGCTTAGCCCCCCGCGACTCCTACAATGAGCAGTTCTTC.

Only a few counts were recorded for this clonotype. The chain has TRBV15 and TRBJ2-7, with TRBD2 as a possible D gene (5 bases). CDR1 is LNHNV and CDR2 is YYDKDF in the germline V gene (reference sequence). The CDR3 spans 14 residues. The germline V and J ends were trimmed by 1 base and 5 bases, with 12 bases remaining between them. The CDR3 coding sequence is TGTGCCACCAGCAGAGCCCGGACGGAGGACGAGCAGTACTTC. Translated, it gives CATSRARTEDEQYF.